This TCR beta chain emerged from a study of T cell changes during pregnancy in multiple sclerosis. This CDR3 is built from 16 residues. The V end was cut by 5 bases, the J end by 4 bases, with 20 bases between. Germline V CDR1 and CDR2: SGHTA, FQGTGA. This clone was detected only once. Only in-frame clones appear in the TCRdb table, and some are missing; sequencing was by immunoSEQ multiplex PCR. The repertoire has about 100,000 clones, 80% to 95% of them found once; the top ten carry about 1.8%. The TCR originated in a female donor with multiple sclerosis, enrolled in a pregnancy study. The sample here was peripheral blood, taken after pregnancy. J is TRBJ1-1 and V is TRBV7-3; tentatively, D is TRBD1 (5 bases). The CDR3 is CASSPKRGELGTEAFF. CDR3 coding DNA: TGTGCCAGCAGCCCCAAGCGGGGGGAGTTGGGCACTGAAGCTTTCTTT.